This T cell receptor (beta chain) appears in the sequencing data of a study of T cell responses to AZD1222 COVID-19 vaccine. The CDR3 runs to 14 residues. CDR1 MNHEY and CDR2 SVGAGI come from the germline V gene. V lost 2 bases, J lost 6 bases, and 11 bases lay in between. Sequencing used immunoSEQ multiplex PCR; TCRdb keeps in-frame clones, though not all of them. The data contain 80,000 to 95,000 clones, 88% of them singletons. This specimen was peripheral blood, taken 28 days after the second AZD1222 dose. The receptor was derived from an adult who received the AZD1222 COVID-19 vaccine. The rearrangement joins TRBV6-5 to TRBJ1-5, with D possibly matching TRBD1 (5 bases). CDR3 nucleotides: TGTGCCAGCAGTTACAAAGGTGGGGGTCAGCCCCAGCATTTT. It is translated as CASSYKGGGQPQHF.